This T cell receptor beta chain was documented in a study of T cell changes during pregnancy in multiple sclerosis. Germline V gives CDR1 KGHSY, CDR2 FQNENV. Trimming removed 2 bases from V and 4 bases from J, with 14 bases in between. The CDR3 contains 15 residues. Measured with immunoSEQ multiplex PCR; TCRdb has only the in-frame clones, and not every one. The sample holds tens of thousands of clones, 90% to 95% seen once. The V and J genes are TRBV16 and TRBJ1-1; maybe TRBD1 (5 bases). The input for sequencing was peripheral blood, taken in the second trimester of pregnancy. This receptor was obtained from a female donor with multiple sclerosis, enrolled in a pregnancy study. The CDR3 here is CASSQPRGGGTEAFF. The CDR3 coding sequence is TGTGCCAGCAGCCAACCCCGGGGGGGTGGCACTGAAGCTTTCTTT.